This TCR beta chain was captured in a study of T cells in Graves' hyperthyroidism and ophthalmopathy. Study results and caveats: Stable hyperthyroidism was separated from ophthalmopathy by a model based on 13 V-J features. Most expanded thyroid clonotypes above 0.001 recurred in blood.

TCR beta CDR3 regions were amplified from RNA transcripts. In the first-round RT-PCR of the TCR CDR3, the HTBI primer set was used. TCRdb passed the multiplex PCR reads through MiXCR, listing each CDR3 protein once. The sample has 450,000 to 650,000 distinct CDR3 sequences; around 14% are singletons. V lost 0 bases and J 7 bases, leaving 19 bases between the germline ends. Looked up from germline, CDR1 is MGHRA and CDR2 is YSYEKL. The CDR3 extends over 18 amino acids. Notes on this clonotype: Its antigen remains unknown.

The source of this sequence is a woman aged 18-29 years with Graves' ophthalmopathy. The chain employs TRBV4-1 and TRBJ1-6, with D possibly TRBD1 on 5 matching bases. The specimen sequenced was blood. The CDR3 nucleotides read TGCGCCAGCAGCCAAGATCGTGACAGCCTCGAGAGGAATTCACCCCTCCACTTT. As protein: CASSQDRDSLERNSPLHF.